This paragraph reports one T cell receptor (beta chain). Its target antigen remains unknown. No much larger clone exists at a distance of one base, and base qualities are not known. Genomic DNA was extracted from the sorted cells using the QIAGEN blood and tissue kit and was quantified on a NanoDrop 1000. Deep sequencing and quantification of TCR alpha and beta chains were performed on the immunoSEQ platform by multiplex PCR of genomic DNA. On the authors' methods: TCR sequences were annotated using IMGT gene and region definitions. Out-of-frame rearrangements were taken as a proxy for the preselection repertoire and were compared with in-frame clonotypes. Repertoire size was estimated with the iCHAO1 estimator supplied with the immunoSEQ platform. Clonal inequality was measured with a Gini index on in-frame amino acid clonotypes, based on the Lorenz curve. Shared clonotypes were counted with the intersect function of the R package tcR, and similarity was scored with the Jaccard index. Frequencies of V, J and V-J usage were subjected to principal component analysis with the R prcomp function, without normalization. TCRdb limited this immuneACCESS table to in-frame rearrangements with V and J called. A share of clones is missing; checked studies link under half to unresolved V genes, and the rest is unexplained. That table supplies the V and J calls and clone size; D and trimming were determined from the DNA. The sample table records 50,000 to 70,000 clones; around 94% of these occur just once. Jointly, the top ten make up approximately 17% of the sample.

The source of the sample is a study of human versus mouse CDR3 diversity and MHC coevolution listed by TCRdb under 2017. About the full investigation: The immunoSEQ assay was reported to detect one in 200,000 T cells and to minimize amplification bias from multiplex PCR. Human naive CD4 T cell repertoires served as a reference for TCR selection on multiple MHC II alleles, compared against human-TCR-locus transgenic mice with single MHC II. Across the mouse and human samples, each sample yielded between 0.6 x 10^7 and 1.6 x 10^7 valid reads. The human cohort comprised three healthy volunteer blood donors, one aged 30 to 40, one aged 40 to 50 and one aged 60 to 70 at collection.

Fluorescence-activated cell sorting was used to pull naive CD4 T cells, meaning cells that were CD45RO-negative and CD62L-positive, out of the PBMCs. From each donor, about 50 ml of fresh peripheral blood was taken, and Ficoll density centrifugation was then used to isolate PBMCs. All samples were sorted on a FACSAria III instrument and reached purity above 85%. The paper as a whole reports these results and caveats: On average, humans had more CDR3 deletions and insertions than mice did, pointing to greater exonuclease and TdT activity. According to iCHAO1 estimates, humans had the largest TCR beta repertoire, about 1.6 million clonotypes, which was attributed likely to selection by multiple MHC II molecules. Two of the three human donors showed the lowest clonal inequality scores among all compared groups. Because human T cells were selected on six MHC II alleles, repertoire diversity was not considered directly comparable between humans and mice.

Sequenced: naive CD4+ T cells from blood. What this sample's cell subset or site label stands for: CD45RO-negative CD62L-positive naive CD4 T cells. The sequence derives from a person in their sixties in good health.

The DNA sequence follows: TGTGCCAGCAACCACCTAGCCAGCGGGCCATCCTACGAGCAGTACTTC. This sequence encodes CASNHLASGPSYEQYF. The chain links TRBV6-8 with TRBJ2-7; TRBD2 is a weak D gene call, 6 bases matching. The CDR3 numbers 16 residues from cysteine through phenylalanine. The only DNA kept is the CDR3, 48 bases in frame from the first base. Between the V and J ends, shortened by 7 bases and 1 base respectively, the junction contains 20 bases. Per the germline V gene, MNHGY is the CDR1 and SAAAGT is the CDR2.